One and the same sample provided the 30 T cell receptor beta chains below, sequenced in a study of monozygotic twins with cystic fibrosis (TCRdb year 2021). Library preparation was by the immunoSEQ multiplex PCR assay. The table was pulled from immuneACCESS by TCRdb, which kept in-frame rearrangements only. Such tables lose some clones; where checked, under half of the loss comes from unresolved V genes, and the rest has no known cause. The sample profile shows 13,000 to 15,000 clones; roughly nine tenths of them were found once. 0.65% to 0.9% of the sample is taken by the ten largest. Sequencing used blood. The origin of the receptors is a boy aged 5-17 years with cystic fibrosis.

The gene calls are TRBV7-7 and TRBJ1-2; D remains ambiguous. CDR3 size: 15 residues. Looked up from germline, CDR1 is SSHAT and CDR2 is FNYEAQ (reference sequence). V was clipped by 2 bases and J by 0 bases, with 10 bases between them. CDR3 nucleotide sequence: TGTGCCAGCAGCTTAAGTCCAGATGCTAACTATGGCTACACCTTC. Translation gives CASSLSPDANYGYTF. The full variable domain, rest sourced from reference TRBV7-7 and TRBJ1-2, is GAGVSQSPRYKVTKRGQDVTLRCDPISSHATLYWYQQALGQGPEFLTYFNYEAQPDKSGLPSDRFSAERPEGSISTLTIQRTEQRDSAMYRCASSLSPDANYGYTFGSGTRLTVV.

The chain carries TRBV6-1 and TRBJ1-2; the D gene is possibly TRBD1 (5 bases). CDR1 is MNHNS, CDR2 SASEGT, per germline. This CDR3 region has 14 residues. The ends were cut back, 7 bases at V and 4 bases at J, with 16 bases in the middle. CDR3 region: CASTSGWASYGYTF. In nucleotides, the CDR3 is TGTGCCAGCACTTCAGGGTGGGCAAGCTATGGCTACACCTTC.

In nucleotides, the CDR3 is TGTGCCAGCAGCCCCCTACTAGCGGGGGGATCTTTTGGGAACGAGCAGTACTTC. Translation gives CASSPLLAGGSFGNEQYF. V usage is TRBV7-8 and J usage is TRBJ2-7, with TRBD2 matching over 12 bases. This CDR3 comprises 18 residues. V lost 5 bases to trimming and J lost 5 bases; unmatched junction nucleotides: 16. Germline CDR1 SGHVS, CDR2 FQNEAQ.

This clone was counted only a few times. The rearrangement links TRBV7-9 to TRBJ1-1, with no clear D. The CDR3 totals 14 residues. The V gene's germline CDR1 is SEHNR and CDR2 FQNEAQ (reference sequence). The ends were cut back, 6 bases at V and 4 bases at J, with 15 bases in the middle. CDR3 coding DNA: TGTGCCAGCAGTCCACCTCAGGTACCCACTGAAGCTTTCTTT. This encodes CASSPPQVPTEAFF.

This clone has only a few counts. The chain carries TRBV9 and TRBJ1-6; no firm D call. Trimming removed 2 bases at V and 8 bases at J, with 8 bases between. The CDR3 length is 13 residues. Germline CDR1 SGDLS, CDR2 YYNGEE. For the CDR3, the DNA is TGTGCCAGCAGCGTCTCCGGGGATTCACCCCTCCACTTT. Amino acids: CASSVSGDSPLHF.

The V and J genes are TRBV5-1 and TRBJ1-2; D is undetermined. The V gene's germline CDR1 is SGHRS and CDR2 YFSETQ. V lost 7 bases and J 0 bases, leaving 22 bases between the germline ends. The CDR3 is 17 amino acids. CDR3 in DNA: TGCGCCAGCGGACCCGTGCTAGGCCGAAGCCCTAACTATGGCTACACCTTC. Encoded protein: CASGPVLGRSPNYGYTF.

This clone showed up just once. The V and J genes are TRBV7-8 and TRBJ1-6, with D possibly being TRBD1 (5 bases). The CDR3 sequence is 15 residues long. V lost 5 bases to trimming and J lost 9 bases, with 17 bases between them. From germline, CDR1 is SGHVS and CDR2 FQNEAQ. CDR3 DNA: TGTGCCAGCAGCCCCCGCTCGGGACTCAGTTCACCCCTCCACTTT. Protein: CASSPRSGLSSPLHF.

This chain connects TRBV6-5 to TRBJ2-3; a possible D gene is TRBD2 (7 bases). The ends were cut back, 6 bases at V and 6 bases at J, with 19 bases in the middle. CDR3 length equals 15 residues. Germline loops: CDR1 MNHEY, CDR2 SVGAGI. CDR3 residues: CASRPRGASVDTQYF. The CDR3 DNA reads as TGTGCCAGCAGACCCCGGGGGGCGAGCGTTGATACGCAGTATTTT.

The genes are TRBV18 and TRBJ1-1, with D possibly matching TRBD1 (5 bases). V was clipped by 3 bases and J by 2 bases, with 13 bases between them. Germline CDR1 is KGHSH and CDR2 is LQKENI. The CDR3 has 15 amino acids. The DNA of the CDR3 is TGTGCCAGCTCACCTCAGACAGCCGGTAACACTGAAGCTTTCTTT. Its translation: CASSPQTAGNTEAFF.

The gene calls are TRBV15 and TRBJ1-1; TRBD1 matches 9 bases. V shed 2 bases, J shed 7 bases, and the junction held 2 bases outside the gene matches. The CDR3 is made up of 13 amino acids. Germline CDR1 is LNHNV and CDR2 is YYDKDF (reference sequence). The CDR3 DNA sequence: TGTGCCACCAGCAGAAGGGACAGGGTTGAAGCTTTCTTT. Its protein product is CATSRRDRVEAFF.

This clone was seen a few times. The genes are TRBV6-1 and TRBJ2-3; no firm D call. Deletions cut 8 bases from V and 7 bases from J, with 13 bases between. There are 12 residues in the CDR3. Germline V CDR1 and CDR2: MNHNS, SASEGT. The CDR3 bases are TGTGCCAGCTCGATCGCTCGGCATACGCAGTATTTT. Its protein is CASSIARHTQYF.

The chain has TRBV5-6 and TRBJ2-1; 12 nucleotides match TRBD2. CDR1 SGHDT and CDR2 YYEEEE come from the germline V gene. The CDR3 contains 18 residues. Germline trimming cut 3 bases from V and 3 bases from J; bases unmatched to any gene: 10. The CDR3 here is CASSSRLAGDRYYNEQFF. CDR3 sequence (DNA): TGTGCCAGCAGCTCACGACTAGCGGGGGATCGCTACTACAATGAGCAGTTCTTC. Based on the CDR3 plus reference TRBV5-6 and TRBJ2-1, the full variable domain is DAGVTQSPTHLIKTRGQQVTLRCSPKSGHDTVSWYQQALGQGPQFIFQYYEEEERQRGNFPDRFSGHQFPNYSSELNVNALLLGDSALYLCASSSRLAGDRYYNEQFFGPGTRLTVL.

As DNA, the CDR3 is TGTGCCAGCAGCCCTCATGGGATAGCGGGAGGGCCCTACGAGCAGTACTTC. It yields the protein CASSPHGIAGGPYEQYF. The chain uses TRBV7-6 and TRBJ2-7; TRBD2 matches 11 bases. CDR3 length equals 17 residues. V shed 5 bases and J 2 bases; nucleotides not matched to a gene: 11. CDR1 SGHVS and CDR2 FNYEAQ come from the germline V gene.

The CDR3 spells CASSIGTASYNEQFF. CDR3 nucleotide sequence: TGTGCCAGTAGTATAGGAACAGCATCGTACAATGAGCAGTTCTTC. V and J are TRBV19 and TRBJ2-1; D remains unclear. CDR3 length: 15 amino acids. Germline V lookup: CDR1 LNHDA, CDR2 SQIVND (reference sequence). The V gene lost 1 base and the J gene lost 4 bases, with 11 bases spanning the gap. Full variable domain (missing parts from reference TRBV19 and TRBJ2-1): DGGITQSPKYLFRKEGQNVTLSCEQNLNHDAMYWYRQDPGQGLRLIYYSQIVNDFQKGDIAEGYSVSREKKESFPLTVTSAQKNPTAFYLCASSIGTASYNEQFFGPGTRLTVL.

The V gene is TRBV29-1, the J gene TRBJ2-3, with 7 bases matching TRBD2. This CDR3 spans 13 amino acids. Germline V gene lookup returns CDR1 SQVTM and CDR2 ANQGSEA. Germline trimming cut 3 bases from V and 7 bases from J; bases unmatched to any gene: 7. Written as DNA, the CDR3 is TGCAGCGTTGAGACGGGAGGTAGATATACGCAGTATTTT. This translates into CSVETGGRYTQYF.

This rearrangement joins TRBV7-2 to TRBJ2-7, with a tentative D call TRBD2 (6 bases). Between the trimmed V and J ends, which lost 7 bases and 6 bases, there was a span of 16 bases. Germline assignment: CDR1 SGHTA and CDR2 FQGNSA. The CDR3 has 13 residues. The CDR3 nucleotides read TGTGCCAGCAAGGACTACCTCCCAAGCGAGCAGTACTTC. This translates into CASKDYLPSEQYF.

The chain uses TRBV27 and TRBJ2-1; TRBD2 matches 11 bases. The CDR3 is 16 residues long. V trimming: 2 bases; J trimming: 4 bases; junction bases outside the gene matches: 4. CDR1 is MNHEY and CDR2 is SMNVEV in the germline V gene (reference sequence). This CDR3 is CASSLMTSGEYNEQFF. The CDR3 nucleotides read TGTGCCAGCAGTTTAATGACTAGCGGGGAATACAATGAGCAGTTCTTC.

The chain is built from TRBV10-3 and TRBJ2-5; 10 positions match TRBD2. The DNA end is more similar to TRBJ2-7, so the J call may be wrong. The CDR3 spans 13 residues. Germline lookup yields CDR1 ENHRY and CDR2 SYGVKD. CDR3 sequence: CAIRVAGGYEQYF. CDR3 bases: TGTGCCATCAGAGTAGCGGGGGGCTACGAGCAGTACTTC.

The chain combines TRBV4-1 with TRBJ2-7; 10 bases are a match to TRBD2. This CDR3 spans 16 amino acids. V lost 4 bases to trimming and J lost 2 bases; unmatched junction nucleotides: 8. The V gene's germline CDR1 is MGHRA and CDR2 YSYEKL. This CDR3 reads CASSPEGLARTYEQYF. CDR3 in DNA: TGCGCCAGCAGCCCCGAGGGACTAGCGAGAACCTACGAGCAGTACTTC.

The chain recombines TRBV6-1 with TRBJ2-2; 8 bases agree with TRBD2. Germline-derived CDR1 and CDR2 are MNHNS and SASEGT. This CDR3 is built from 13 residues. J lost 13 bases, V lost 2 bases, and 6 bases had no gene match. CDR3 amino acids: CASSESGLAWLFF. The CDR3 DNA sequence: TGTGCCAGCAGTGAAAGCGGACTAGCTTGGCTGTTTTTT.

This clone was observed a few times. The chain combines TRBV7-9 with TRBJ1-4; D call uncertain. CDR1 and CDR2 (germline): SEHNR, FQNEAQ (reference sequence). This CDR3 is 14 amino acids long. V lost 8 bases and J 8 bases, leaving 18 bases between the germline ends. CDR3 bases: TGTGCCAGCGATTCCTTGAGTAGTAGGGAAAAACTGTTTTTT. Translated, it gives CASDSLSSREKLFF.

The sample holds one count of this clone. The rearrangement joins TRBV7-3 to TRBJ2-3; D not certain. Trimming removed 6 bases from V and 0 bases from J, with 22 bases in between. Looked up from germline, CDR1 is SGHTA and CDR2 is FQGTGA. The CDR3 is made up of 18 amino acids. Here the CDR3 reads CASSPLPGGFHSTDTQYF. DNA of the CDR3: TGTGCCAGCAGTCCTTTGCCCGGTGGGTTCCACAGCACAGATACGCAGTATTTT.

This chain uses TRBV29-1 with TRBJ2-3; D is perhaps TRBD2 (6 bases). V was clipped by 1 base and J by 2 bases, with 13 bases between them. This CDR3 comprises 15 residues. Germline assignment: CDR1 SQVTM and CDR2 ANQGSEA. The CDR3 sequence: CSVEASVTITDTQYF. The CDR3 DNA follows: TGCAGCGTTGAAGCTAGCGTAACGATCACAGATACGCAGTATTTT.

This clone was observed a single time. The germline gene is not matched at one end of the junction; a read error may be the cause. The chain has TRBV11-3 and TRBJ2-2; 9 nucleotides match TRBD1. Germline V lookup: CDR1 SGHNT, CDR2 YENEEA. There are 15 residues in the CDR3. The DNA of the CDR3 is TGTGCCAGCAGCCTAGACAGGGGGGGCACCGGGGAGCTGTTTTTT. Its protein product is CASSLDRGGTGELFF.

The gene calls are TRBV7-3 and TRBJ1-1; TRBD1 might be the D (6 bases). Trimming removed 2 bases at V and 6 bases at J, with 13 bases between. The germline V gene encodes CDR1 SGHTA and CDR2 FQGTGA. This CDR3 region has 14 residues. CDR3 sequence: CASSLSGAHPEAFF. Written as DNA, the CDR3 is TGTGCCAGCAGCTTATCAGGGGCGCATCCTGAAGCTTTCTTT.

The V call is TRBV14, the J call TRBJ2-1; D may be TRBD2 (6 bases). This CDR3 comprises 15 residues. CDR1 is SGHDN, CDR2 FVKESK, per germline. Between the trimmed V and J ends, which lost 1 base and 11 bases, there was a span of 18 bases. The CDR3 reads CASSQGLGFFPQQFF. The CDR3 nucleotides are TGTGCCAGCAGCCAAGGACTAGGTTTCTTCCCTCAGCAGTTCTTC.

The rearrangement links TRBV2 to TRBJ1-2, with D possibly matching TRBD1 (6 bases). CDR1 is SNHLY, CDR2 FYNNEI, per germline. This CDR3 is 13 amino acids long. Trimming stripped 8 bases from V and 4 bases from J, with 14 bases between. CDR3 DNA: TGTGCCAGCGGGACAACCCTAGGCTATGGCTACACCTTC. It codes for CASGTTLGYGYTF. The full variable domain, in which reference TRBV2 and TRBJ1-2 provide the parts outside the CDR3, is EPEVTQTPSHQVTQMGQEVILRCVPISNHLYFYWYRQILGQKVEFLVSFYNNEISEKSEIFDDQFSVERPDGSNFTLKIRSTKLEDSAMYFCASGTTLGYGYTFGSGTRLTVV.

This chain connects TRBV25-1 to TRBJ2-3; 7 bases map to TRBD2. Germline CDR1 reads MGHDK; CDR2 reads SYGVNS. J was trimmed by 5 bases and V by 4 bases; bases with no gene match: 3. The CDR3 contains 13 residues. CDR3 bases: TGTGCCAGCAGTGGGGACTACCAAGATACGCAGTATTTT. This encodes CASSGDYQDTQYF. Combining the CDR3 with reference TRBV25-1 and TRBJ2-3 gives the whole variable domain EADIYQTPRYLVIGTGKKITLECSQTMGHDKMYWYQQDPGMELHLIHYSYGVNSTEKGDLSSESTVSRIRTEHFPLTLESARPSHTSQYLCASSGDYQDTQYFGPGTRLTVL.

V gene TRBV19 combines with J gene TRBJ1-5, with D hard to call. The CDR3 has 13 amino acids. Germline-derived CDR1 and CDR2 are LNHDA and SQIVND (reference sequence). Trimming shortened V by 3 bases and J by 5 bases, and 8 bases separated the two germline ends. CDR3 protein: CASSIWADQPQHF. The CDR3 DNA is TGTGCCAGTAGTATCTGGGCCGATCAGCCCCAGCATTTT.

The chain uses TRBV10-3 and TRBJ1-1, with D hard to call. This CDR3 region has 11 residues. Per germline, CDR1 ENHRY and CDR2 SYGVKD. Trimming took 3 bases from V and 8 from J, leaving 7 bases between them. This CDR3 reads CAISDSREAFF. The CDR3 DNA sequence: TGTGCCATCAGTGACTCCCGGGAAGCTTTCTTT.